These 19 T cell receptor beta chains were sequenced from one sample in a study of blood T cell repertoires in COVID-19. Some clones are missing from TCRdb's copy, which holds only in-frame ones; the method was immunoSEQ multiplex PCR. Here the sample spans about 160,000 clones, more than 70% being singletons. Material for sequencing was peripheral blood. The origin of the receptors is a man younger than 30 with active or convalescent COVID-19.

The chain is built from TRBV6-4 and TRBJ2-1, with 13 nucleotides matching TRBD2. The CDR3 is made up of 13 amino acids. J lost 13 bases, V lost 6 bases, and 6 bases had no gene match. Germline CDR1 reads MRHNA; CDR2 reads SNTAGT. The CDR3 DNA reads as TGTGCCAGCAGCCCCGGGACTAGCGGGGCTCAGTTCTTC. Protein product: CASSPGTSGAQFF.

The chain couples TRBV19 to TRBJ2-5; tentatively, D is TRBD2 (5 bases). Germline loops: CDR1 LNHDA, CDR2 SQIVND (reference sequence). CDR3 length: 15 amino acids. V lost 3 bases and J lost 5, with 16 bases in between. CDR3 sequence reads: CASSIPGLMGETQYF. The CDR3 DNA reads TGTGCCAGTAGTATTCCAGGACTCATGGGGGAGACCCAGTACTTC. Based on the CDR3 plus reference TRBV19 and TRBJ2-5, the full variable domain is DGGITQSPKYLFRKEGQNVTLSCEQNLNHDAMYWYRQDPGQGLRLIYYSQIVNDFQKGDIAEGYSVSREKKESFPLTVTSAQKNPTAFYLCASSIPGLMGETQYFGPGTRLLVL.

The rearrangement links TRBV19 to TRBJ1-5; D ambiguous. The CDR3 totals 13 residues. The germline V and J ends were trimmed by 7 bases and 3 bases, with 10 bases remaining between them. Germline V lookup: CDR1 LNHDA, CDR2 SQIVND (reference sequence). CDR3 region: CASNENFNQPQHF. The CDR3 DNA is TGTGCCAGTAATGAAAACTTCAATCAGCCCCAGCATTTT.

The chain recombines TRBV11-2 with TRBJ1-3; TRBD1 matches 7 bases. This CDR3 is built from 15 residues. The V segment lost 2 bases and the J segment 5 bases; nucleotides outside the gene matches: 6. The germline gives CDR1 SGHAT, CDR2 FQNNGV. The CDR3 spells CASSLRWGQRNTIYF. The CDR3 DNA sequence: TGTGCCAGCAGCTTAAGGTGGGGACAGAGAAACACCATATATTTT. Full variable domain (remainder filled in from reference TRBV11-2 and TRBJ1-3): EAGVAQSPRYKIIEKRQSVAFWCNPISGHATLYWYQQILGQGPKLLIQFQNNGVVDDSQLPKDRFSAERLKGVDSTLKIQPAKLEDSAVYLCASSLRWGQRNTIYFGEGSWLTVV.

The rearrangement links TRBV27 to TRBJ2-3; maybe TRBD2 (7 bases). CDR1 is MNHEY and CDR2 is SMNVEV in the germline V gene (reference sequence). This CDR3 region has 14 residues. Trimming took off 4 bases at V and 3 bases at J, with 11 bases between the two ends. The CDR3, as DNA: TGTGCCAGCAGTTATAGGGGGGGTACAGATACGCAGTATTTT. This sequence encodes CASSYRGGTDTQYF.

This clone was found a few times. This sequence joins TRBV6-1 and TRBJ2-7; tentative D call: TRBD1 (5 bases). The CDR3 totals 15 residues. V lost 2 bases and J lost 2, with 13 bases in between. The germline gives CDR1 MNHNS, CDR2 SASEGT. CDR3 sequence reads: CASSENLGRTYEQYF. As DNA, the CDR3 is TGTGCCAGCAGTGAAAATTTGGGGCGCACCTACGAGCAGTACTTC.

In its sample, this clone was seen once. This rearrangement joins TRBV5-4 to TRBJ1-6, with unresolved D. The V end was cut by 1 base, the J end by 6 bases, with 8 bases between. The germline gives CDR1 SGHNT, CDR2 YYREEE (reference sequence). The CDR3 runs 14 residues. CDR3 region: CASSLPELNSPLHF. DNA for the CDR3: TGTGCCAGCAGCTTGCCCGAACTTAATTCACCCCTCCACTTT.

In its sample, this clone was seen many times. The chain employs TRBV15 and TRBJ1-4, with 8 nucleotides matching TRBD1. The CDR3 has 16 residues. Germline CDR1 and CDR2: LNHNV and YYDKDF (reference sequence). The V segment lost 0 bases and the J segment 2 bases; nucleotides outside the gene matches: 2. The CDR3 nucleotides read TGTGCCACCAGCAGAGATAGACAGGGGACTAATGAAAAACTGTTTTTT. Protein: CATSRDRQGTNEKLFF.

The chain carries TRBV6-7 and TRBJ2-7, with TRBD2 matching 7 bases. Being an ORF, TRBV6-7 has a function that is uncertain. The CDR3 totals 15 residues. The junction had 6 bases not matched to a gene; V was cut back by 4 bases and J by 0 bases. The DNA of the CDR3 is TGTGCCAGCAGTTGTGCCGGGGGGTCCTCCTACGAGCAGTACTTC. Its translation: CASSCAGGSSYEQYF.

This clone was found once. The chain carries TRBV19 and TRBJ2-3, with unresolved D. The CDR3 length is 15 residues. In germline, CDR1 is LNHDA, CDR2 SQIVND (reference sequence). V shed 5 bases and J shed 2 bases, with 14 bases lying between them. For the CDR3, the DNA is TGTGCCAGTAGTGTTGAGTCCAGGCCCACAGATACGCAGTATTTT. Translation gives CASSVESRPTDTQYF.

In its sample, this clone was seen a few times. The chain is built from TRBV4-3 and TRBJ2-3; D not resolved. Germline V gives CDR1 LGHNA, CDR2 YSLEER. CDR3 length equals 16 residues. V lost 0 bases and J lost 0, with 10 bases in between. The CDR3 loop reads CASSQDYGLSTDTQYF. The CDR3 bases are TGCGCCAGCAGCCAAGATTACGGTCTTAGCACAGATACGCAGTATTTT.

The chain couples TRBV7-2 to TRBJ1-5, with D possibly TRBD1 on 6 matching bases. The CDR3 consists of 13 residues. CDR1 is SGHTA, CDR2 FQGNSA, per germline. Trimming removed 4 bases from V and 6 bases from J, with 10 bases in between. This CDR3 reads CASSWTEGQPQHF. CDR3 sequence (DNA): TGTGCCAGCAGCTGGACAGAGGGTCAGCCCCAGCATTTT.

The rearrangement uses TRBV5-1 and TRBJ2-5; 11 bases line up with TRBD2. V shed 6 bases, J shed 5 bases, and the junction held 9 bases outside the gene matches. This CDR3 has 15 amino acids. Per germline, CDR1 SGHRS and CDR2 YFSETQ. The CDR3 region is CASNIGTSGFETQYF. DNA for the CDR3: TGCGCCAGCAACATCGGGACTAGCGGTTTCGAGACCCAGTACTTC.

The chain joins TRBV27 to TRBJ2-1; 9 bases are shared with TRBD2. The V and J ends lost 5 bases and 5 bases, in that order; junction bases with no gene match: 4. The CDR3 covers 14 residues. Looked up from germline, CDR1 is MNHEY and CDR2 is SMNVEV (reference sequence). The CDR3 loop reads CASSAGGPNNEQFF. Written as DNA, the CDR3 is TGTGCCAGCAGTGCGGGGGGGCCTAACAATGAGCAGTTCTTC.

There are many counts of this clone. The sample has other DNA sequences that encode this CDR3 too. J is TRBJ1-5 and V is TRBV19, with a possible D match to TRBD1 (5 bases). CDR3 length: 14 residues. With 8 bases removed from V and 0 bases from J, the gap between germline ends came to 11 bases. CDR1 and CDR2 (germline): LNHDA, SQIVND (reference sequence). The chain's CDR3 is CASDTRDSNQPQHF. The CDR3 DNA reads as TGTGCCAGTGACACCAGGGATAGCAATCAGCCCCAGCATTTT.

As DNA, the CDR3 is TGTGCCAGCTCACCACCGGCGGGTTGGGGTAACTATGGCTACACCTTC. Its translation is CASSPPAGWGNYGYTF. The V and J genes are TRBV18 and TRBJ1-2; D gene ambiguous. CDR1 is KGHSH and CDR2 is LQKENI in the germline V gene. This CDR3 has 16 amino acids. With 0 bases removed from V and 1 base from J, the gap between germline ends came to 12 bases.

As regards this clone: One end of the junction fails to match germline, which may point to a read error. The genes are TRBV19 and TRBJ1-5; a weak D match, TRBD1 (6 bases). The CDR3 is 13 residues long. The V gene's germline CDR1 is LNHDA and CDR2 SQIVND (reference sequence). Here the CDR3 DNA reads TGTGCCAGTAGTATAATAGGACAGCAACCACTATATTTT. Amino acids: CASSIIGQQPLYF.

The V and J genes are TRBV19 and TRBJ2-3; 8 bases map to TRBD2. Trimming took 9 bases from V and 0 from J; bases not matched to a gene: 11. Germline values: CDR1 LNHDA, CDR2 SQIVND (reference sequence). CDR3 size: 16 residues. This chain's CDR3 is CASSYSGTGSTDTQYF. CDR3 bases: TGTGCCAGCAGTTATAGCGGGACCGGTAGCACAGATACGCAGTATTTT.

The J gene is TRBJ2-5, the V gene TRBV30; 10 bases fit TRBD2. V trimming: 1 base; J trimming: 1 base; junction bases outside the gene matches: 3. The CDR3 contains 15 residues. Germline lookup yields CDR1 GTSNPN and CDR2 SVGIG (reference sequence). CDR3 loop: CAWSALAGGQETQYF. For the CDR3, the DNA is TGTGCCTGGAGTGCTTTAGCGGGGGGCCAAGAGACCCAGTACTTC. Supplemented by reference TRBV30 and TRBJ2-5, the full variable domain reads SQTIHQWPATLVQPVGSPLSLECTVEGTSNPNLYWYRQAAGRGLQLLFYSVGIGQISSEVPQNLSASRPQDRQFILSSKKLLLSDSGFYLCAWSALAGGQETQYFGPGTRLLVL.